This T cell receptor beta chain was sequenced during a study of blood T cells in healthy people across ages (dated by TCRdb to about 2015). General notes on the study: Template switching captured roughly one uniquely barcoded TCR beta cDNA molecule per two T cells in model experiments. Age-related changes in TCR beta repertoire diversity were measured in the study by deep sequencing normalized with unique cDNA molecular identifiers. The donors were split into four age groups: young (average around 15 years), middle-aged (39), aged (over 55) and long-lived (over 80). To avoid experimental bias, donors of different ages were randomly spread across the sequencing lanes. The study analyzed two additional independent replicas of 1 million unique cDNA reads from the same blood draw for two donors, one aged 18 to 29 and one aged 80 or older. The investigation overall reported the following: Bulk unsorted PBMC profiling prevented conclusive comparison of naive and antigen-experienced compartments. Estimates of total diversity based on one million sequenced T cells were considered lower bounds and underestimates. Because the CMV infection status of the donors was unknown, age-related changes in expanded clonotypes may potentially have been confounded. Observed TCR beta diversity per million T cells fell roughly linearly with age, and a significant reduction was already apparent by age roughly 40. There was a strong correlation between observed TCR beta diversity and the percentage of naive T cells measured by flow cytometry. Compared with the aged group, the long-lived group had more naive CD4+ T cells, fewer expanded clones and increased TCR diversity, a pattern suggesting age selection.

This clonotype came up many times. This clone's antigen is unknown. Base qualities were left out, and no much larger clone turns up one base away. Systemically healthy Caucasian individuals from Russia, roughly 40 in total and aged roughly 6 to 90 years, were included as donors. Each donor gave approximately 10 milliliters of peripheral blood, collected into EDTA-treated Vacutainer tubes. Ficoll-Paque density-gradient centrifugation was used to isolate PBMCs, with at least 6 million per sample. Total RNA was extracted from PBMCs with Trizol reagent, with at least 5.5 micrograms obtained per sample. For every donor, flow cytometry on a PBMC aliquot measured the percentage of naive CD45RAhigh/CD27high T cells. Receptor libraries were prepared by 5' RACE. The instrument was an Illumina HiSeq 2500. A second 7 to 11 cycle PCR used a sample-barcoded 5' primer and a J-beta primer mix. Each TCR beta cDNA molecule received a unique molecular identifier from a template-switch 5' adaptor carrying 12 random nucleotides. Each sample yielded at least 2.5 million CDR3-containing paired-end reads. First-strand cDNA was synthesized from all RNA with the Mint cDNA synthesis kit, primed by a TRBC-specific oligonucleotide. After uracil-DNA glycosylase treatment, a first 18-cycle PCR used universal primers M1SS and BC2_uni_R on all cDNA. Regarding the original processing steps: For normalization, 1 million high-quality reads were randomly selected from each sample, with every read carrying a distinct molecular identifier. Instead of being binned into consensus sequences, reads with shared molecular identifiers were discarded. MiTCR, with a Q25 quality threshold and the strictest error-elimination algorithm, was used for CDR3 identification, clonotype clustering and error correction. A nonparametric unseen species model with Euler transformation was used to estimate a lower bound on total TCR beta diversity. Clones were called with MiXCR by TCRdb after fastp trimmed the public reads at Q25, and only in-frame beta chains were retained. Identical CDR3 proteins give one entry, which carries the most common genes and DNA. Here the V and J calls rest on TCRdb's processing, not on the authors' analysis. In this sample the table shows some 710,000 distinct CDR3 sequences, 22% of which occur a single time. The top ten hold 22% of the sample.

The germline V gene (reference sequence) provides CDR1 SEHNR and CDR2 FQNEAQ. The junction carries 8 bases between V and J, which are trimmed by 2 bases and 3 bases respectively. The CDR3 measures 14 amino acids from cysteine to phenylalanine. The DNA shown is the 42-base CDR3, in frame from base 1. The V and J segments used are TRBV7-9 and TRBJ2-1, with the D gene too uncertain to name. The sequence was obtained from a man in his 70s in good health. The specimen sequenced was blood. This receptor has the CDR3 CASSLQVSYNEQFF. The DNA is as follows: TGTGCCAGCAGCTTACAGGTCAGCTACAATGAGCAGTTCTTC.